This note documents a single T cell receptor beta chain sequence. Its antigen is as yet unknown. TRB was amplified from approximately 250 ng of peripheral blood genomic DNA per sample. CDR1 SGHDT and CDR2 YYEEEE come from the germline V gene. The CDR3 loop spans 15 amino acids. The sample belongs to a study of T cell clusters in autoimmune cytopenias. Study findings and constraints: The cluster-lack signature was not seen for secondary cytopenia versus chronic lymphocytic leukemia. Healthy donors had about 3-fold more exclusive TRB clusters than active autoimmune hepatitis patients. TRB repertoire shifts in secondary cytopenia and chronic lymphocytic leukemia mostly reflected lymphoma, not autoimmunity.

TRB was amplified by touch-down multiplex PCR, primer pools A and B combined. TCRdb reprocessed the multiplex PCR reads and stores each CDR3 protein as one record, lacking DNA. Its clone listing holds 14,000 to 15,000 distinct CDR3 sequences. The same data also went into a second study, on T cell repertoires in aging, cancer and after chemotherapy. That source adds: Healthy donors lost TCR diversity with age mainly through richness, cancer patients through richness and evenness.

The chain joins TRBV5-6 to TRBJ2-1; TCRdb selects TRBD2, and the lack of DNA leaves this call unchecked. Sequencing was done on a sample of peripheral blood. This TCR was sampled from a human donor in good health. Here the CDR3 reads CASSVGLAGDSEQFF.